This TCR beta chain was documented in a study of neurological immune-mediated disorders. Study-level findings and limits: None of the CDR3 amino acid sequences in expanded clones turned up in more than one subject, which points to private repertoires in all groups. The greatest degree of TCR clonal expansion was observed in HTLV-1-associated myelopathy, with the lowest in multiple sclerosis, below that of healthy controls.

This clonotype has a count of ten or more. The target antigen is unknown. TCRdb ran MiXCR on the 5' RACE reads and lists one entry per CDR3 protein. The repertoire has more than 100,000 distinct CDR3 sequences, 10% to 13% of them found once; the top ten carry about 3%. The CDR3 has 10 residues. Between the trimmed V and J ends, which lost 10 bases and 3 bases, there was a span of 5 bases. Germline assignment: CDR1 MNHEY and CDR2 SVGAGI. Time point: longitudinal time-point 3. Stored at -80 C, 2 million PBMCs were the source of the unsorted libraries. Sequencing was done on a sample of PBMCs. The clonotype originates from a female donor with HTLV-1-associated myelopathy (HAM/TSP). The chain employs TRBV6-5 and TRBJ2-3; D unclear. In DNA, the CDR3 is TGTGCCAACCCGACAGATACGCAGTATTTT. Protein sequence: CANPTDTQYF.